The entry below describes one TCR beta chain. Original data processing: Reference gene primer amplification gave nucleated cell count estimates. Sequencing used immunoSEQ multiplex PCR; TCRdb keeps in-frame clones, though not all of them. That table furnishes V, J and clone size, whereas the DNA furnished D and trimming. This table has fewer than 200,000 clones, about 86% appearing once. Losses at the gene ends were 4 bases for V and 6 bases for J; bases not matched to a gene: 5. CDR3 length equals 14 residues. Per the germline V gene, CDR1 is SGHTA and CDR2 is FQGNSA. These data belong to a study of blood T cell repertoires in COVID-19. Study details: The samples span acute and convalescent COVID-19 from the United States, Italy and Spain. PBMCs, B-cell-depleted T cells, or T cells provided the cDNA or gDNA that made up the material.

The receptor was isolated from a man between 45 and 60 years old with active or convalescent COVID-19. The chain couples TRBV7-2 to TRBJ2-5, with 10 positions matching TRBD2. Sample: peripheral blood. CDR3 sequence (DNA): TGTGCCAGCAGCTCGCCTAGCGGGAGCAAGACCCAGTACTTC. Its protein product is CASSSPSGSKTQYF.